One sample yielded the 5 T cell receptor beta chains listed below, sequenced in a study of blood T cell repertoires in COVID-19. TCRdb keeps only in-frame clones here, not all; method: immunoSEQ multiplex PCR. This table has over 250,000 clones, roughly 87% appearing once. Sequencing input: PBMCs or T cells enriched from blood (not recorded which). The receptors stem from a woman aged 18-35 years who had recovered from COVID-19.

The V and J genes are TRBV5-1 and TRBJ2-3; 13 bases line up with TRBD2. Germline-derived CDR1 and CDR2 are SGHRS and YFSETQ. V shed 4 bases and J 5 bases; nucleotides not matched to a gene: 7. The CDR3 totals 16 residues. The CDR3 region has the DNA TGCGCCAGCAGCATACGGACTAGCGGGAGTTTAGATACGCAGTATTTT. Translating it yields CASSIRTSGSLDTQYF.

This chain uses TRBV15 with TRBJ1-5; 7 bases fit TRBD1. The V segment lost 0 bases and the J segment 5 bases; nucleotides outside the gene matches: 10. CDR1 is LNHNV and CDR2 is YYDKDF in the germline V gene (reference sequence). This CDR3 has 17 residues. The CDR3 DNA follows: TGTGCCACCAGCAGAGATAGTGGGACAGCTAAATATCAGCCCCAGCATTTT. Translating it yields CATSRDSGTAKYQPQHF. Using reference TRBV15 and TRBJ1-5 for the parts outside the CDR3, the full variable domain is DAMVIQNPRYQVTQFGKPVTLSCSQTLNHNVMYWYQQKSSQAPKLLFHYYDKDFNNEADTPDNFQSRRPNTSFCFLDIRSPGLGDTAMYLCATSRDSGTAKYQPQHFGDGTRLSIL.

This chain joins TRBV28 and TRBJ2-7; D gene uncertain. The V gene's germline CDR1 is MDHEN and CDR2 SYDVKM. V gave up 5 bases and J gave up 4 bases, with 9 bases separating them. The CDR3 contains 12 residues. This CDR3 reads CASSPNFYEQYF. In DNA, the CDR3 is TGTGCCAGCAGTCCCAACTTTTACGAGCAGTACTTC.

This chain joins TRBV11-2 and TRBJ1-2; D is uncertain. Germline V lookup: CDR1 SGHAT, CDR2 FQNNGV. Trimming removed 3 bases from V and 2 bases from J, with 10 bases in between. The CDR3 spans 14 residues. The CDR3 sequence: CASSFPSRNYGYTF. In nucleotides, the CDR3 is TGTGCCAGCAGCTTTCCCAGTCGAAACTATGGCTACACCTTC.

The rearrangement links TRBV18 to TRBJ2-2; tentative D call: TRBD2 (6 bases). The germline CDR1 and CDR2 sequences are KGHSH and LQKENI. Trimming shortened V by 5 bases and J by 4 bases, and 14 bases separated the two germline ends. The CDR3 is 15 residues long. The CDR3 protein is CASSSLGRGTGELFF. CDR3 bases: TGTGCCAGCTCATCCTTAGGGCGGGGCACCGGGGAGCTGTTTTTT. The full variable domain, rest sourced from reference TRBV18 and TRBJ2-2, is NAGVMQNPRHLVRRRGQEARLRCSPMKGHSHVYWYRQLPEEGLKFMVYLQKENIIDESGMPKERFSAEFPKEGPSILRIQQVVRGDSAAYFCASSSLGRGTGELFFGEGSRLTVL.